The rows below give T cell receptor beta chains drawn from one sample of a study of early T cells in non-severe SARS-CoV-2 infection. In TCRdb, the 5' RACE reads were re-called with MiXCR into one record per CDR3 protein. The sample comprises about 49,000 distinct CDR3 sequences, approximately 12% of which are singletons, and about 2.5% rests with the top ten. The sample was whole blood, taken at baseline. The receptors stem from an adult who was a healthcare worker with PCR-confirmed SARS-CoV-2 infection or an uninfected control (not recorded which). Each CDR3 is given with its conserved first and last residue. Each record gives: V gene, clone size, D gene, J gene, CDR3 DNA, CDR3 protein. A D gene is named only where the DNA matches it firmly. Where a row states a size, it is once, few, many or the class of an expanded clone; other rows omit it.

TRBV6-6	many	TRBD2	TRBJ2-1	TGTGCCAGCAGCCCACCCGGTAGCGGGAGCTACAATGAGCAGTTCTTC	CASSPPGSGSYNEQFF
TRBV27	many	TRBD1	TRBJ1-5	TGTGCCAGCCAGACAGGGGGTGGCAATCAGCCCCAGCATTTT	CASQTGGGNQPQHF
TRBV11-3	NA	NA	TRBJ2-4	TGTGCCAGCAGCTCCAGACAGGCTCTAGCGACGCAGGTCATTCAGTACTTC	CASSSRQALATQVIQYF
TRBV6-2/TRBV6-3	few	NA	TRBJ2-5	TGTGCCAGCAGTGTGGGACTCGACCAAGAGACCCAGTACTTC	CASSVGLDQETQYF
TRBV19	many	TRBD1	TRBJ2-7	TGTGCCAGTAGCCTACAGGGGCGGAACGAGCAGTACTTC	CASSLQGRNEQYF
TRBV7-9	NA	NA	TRBJ2-7	TGTGCCAGCAGCGGCTCAGGGTTCTACGAGCAGTACTTC	CASSGSGFYEQYF
TRBV4-2	many	NA	TRBJ1-1	TGTGCCAGCAGCCACATGATAAACACTGAAGCTTTCTTT	CASSHMINTEAFF
TRBV7-6	many	NA	TRBJ2-3	TGTGCCAGCAGCTTTAAGATCACAGATACGCAGTATTTT	CASSFKITDTQYF
TRBV2	few	NA	TRBJ2-2	TGTGCCAGCCCGCGGAACACCGGGGAGCTGTTTTTT	CASPRNTGELFF
TRBV28	NA	NA	TRBJ2-7	TGTGCCAGCAGCCCCGGGGTTGGCTACGAGCAGTACTTC	CASSPGVGYEQYF
TRBV24-1	NA	NA	TRBJ2-1	TGTGCCACCAGTGACTTGGGGGCGGAAGGTGGGTATGAGCAGTTCTTC	CATSDLGAEGGYEQFF
TRBV20-1	NA	NA	TRBJ2-5	TGCAGTGCTAGGGGGGCATTCGGGGGGCCCCAGTACTTC	CSARGAFGGPQYF
TRBV18	NA	NA	TRBJ2-2	TGTGCCAGCTCACCCAAACATCCGGGACAGCCTGGTAGCGGGACATTGGCCGGGGAGCTGTTTTTT	CASSPKHPGQPGSGTLAGELFF
TRBV7-2	NA	TRBD2	TRBJ2-7	TGTGCCAGCAGCTTAGACGGGAGGGCCGCGTACGAGCAGTACTTC	CASSLDGRAAYEQYF
TRBV20-1	few	NA	TRBJ1-3	TGCAGTGCTAGCACCGGAAACACCATATATTTT	CSASTGNTIYF
TRBV5-4	NA	NA	TRBJ2-7	TGTGCCAGCAACGACGGAAGCTCCTACGAGCAGTACTTC	CASNDGSSYEQYF
TRBV2	many	NA	TRBJ2-2	TGTGCCAGCATCCAGGCCGGGGAGCTGTTTTTT	CASIQAGELFF
TRBV5-1	NA	NA	TRBJ2-1	TGCGCCAGCAGCTTGTTCGGCCAGGGGTACAATGAGCAGTTCTTC	CASSLFGQGYNEQFF
TRBV7-3	NA	NA	TRBJ2-5	TGTGCCAGCAGCTTACTACAGGGTGTCACCCAGTACTTC	CASSLLQGVTQYF
TRBV12-5	few	NA	TRBJ2-3	TGTGCTAGTGGTTTGGTGGCGGACGGAACATACGGCACAGATACGCAGTATTTT	CASGLVADGTYGTDTQYF
TRBV28	medium-sized	TRBD2	TRBJ2-2	TGTGCCAGCAGTACGAGCCGACTAGCGGGAGGGCCCTACACCGGGGAGCTGTTTTTT	CASSTSRLAGGPYTGELFF
TRBV7-9	few	TRBD2	TRBJ2-1	TGTGCCAGCAGCTTAGGGAGCGGGAGGTCCTACAATGAGCAGTTCTTC	CASSLGSGRSYNEQFF
TRBV5-1	NA	NA	TRBJ1-3	TGCGCCAGCAGCTTGGGACCCGCGGACACCATATATTTT	CASSLGPADTIYF
TRBV9	NA	TRBD1	TRBJ2-1	TGTGCCAGCAGCATCCGGGACAGGGATGATGAGCAGTTCTTC	CASSIRDRDDEQFF
TRBV7-6	medium-sized	NA	TRBJ2-3	TGTGCCAGCACCCATGGCAGGGGCACAGATACGCAGTATTTT	CASTHGRGTDTQYF
TRBV18	NA	NA	TRBJ2-7	TGTGCCAGCTCACCAAGGCAGGGAACCTACGAGCAGTACTTC	CASSPRQGTYEQYF
TRBV7-7	NA	TRBD2	TRBJ2-2	TGTGCCAGCAGCTTACTACCCCGTGAGACTAGCGGGAGGGCACGCGGGGAGCTGTTTTTT	CASSLLPRETSGRARGELFF
TRBV4-1	NA	NA	TRBJ2-7	TGCGCCAGCAGCCAAGTCGACGGGTACGAGCAGTACTTC	CASSQVDGYEQYF
TRBV29-1	few	NA	TRBJ2-3	TGCAGCGTTGTACCGGACCCTAGCACAGATACGCAGTATTTT	CSVVPDPSTDTQYF
TRBV3-1	NA	NA	TRBJ2-2	TGTGCCAGCAGCCGAGGGGTAGAGTCTGGGGAGCTGTTTTTT	CASSRGVESGELFF
TRBV20-1	NA	NA	TRBJ2-1	TGCAGTGCTCCCGGCCGGTCGGAAGACAATGAGCAGTTCTTC	CSAPGRSEDNEQFF
TRBV2	many	TRBD2	TRBJ2-2	TGTGCCAGCGAAGAACCGGGACTAGCTACAAACACCGGGGAGCTGTTTTTT	CASEEPGLATNTGELFF
TRBV28	few	NA	TRBJ2-6	TGTGCCAGCTACTCGGGGCCCGGGGCCAACGTCCTGACTTTC	CASYSGPGANVLTF
TRBV20-1	NA	TRBD2	TRBJ2-5	TGCAGTGCTAAACCCCTGGCGGGGGGAGAGACCCAGTACTTC	CSAKPLAGGETQYF
TRBV12-3/TRBV12-4	NA	TRBD2	TRBJ2-5	TGTGCCAGCACCTTTAGGAGCGGGAGGGCCAGGGAGACCCAGTACTTC	CASTFRSGRARETQYF
TRBV6-2/TRBV6-3	NA	NA	TRBJ2-7	TGTGCCAGCAGTTCTCATTCCGGGGATCGGCGCGAGCAGTACTTC	CASSSHSGDRREQYF
TRBV28	large	TRBD2	TRBJ2-1	TGTGCCAGCAGCCTTACCACTCCGGGACTAGCGGGAGTATTGGATGAGCAGTTCTTC	CASSLTTPGLAGVLDEQFF
TRBV7-9	medium-sized	NA	TRBJ1-4	TGTGCCAGCAGCTTATCAGGGGTTTTTGAAAAACTGTTTTTT	CASSLSGVFEKLFF
TRBV19	few	TRBD2	TRBJ2-3	TGTGCCAGTAGTACCCCCAGCGACGGGAGGGAGGGAGATACGCAGTATTTT	CASSTPSDGREGDTQYF
TRBV7-9	many	NA	TRBJ2-1	TGTGCCAGCAGCTTATCCGGACAGTTACTCAATGAGCAGTTCTTC	CASSLSGQLLNEQFF
TRBV28	few	TRBD1	TRBJ2-1	TGTGCCAGCAGTGCGACAGGGAGCGCATCCCTCTACAATGAGCAGTTCTTC	CASSATGSASLYNEQFF
TRBV14	many	NA	TRBJ2-7	TGTGCCAGCAGCCAACATCGGGAGCAGTACTTC	CASSQHREQYF
TRBV6-2/TRBV6-3	NA	TRBD2	TRBJ2-2	TGTGCCAGCAGTTACTCGCGGGGGACCCCTTTCACCGGGGAGCTGTTTTTT	CASSYSRGTPFTGELFF
TRBV6-6	few	TRBD2	TRBJ2-7	TGTGCCAGCAGACTAGCGGGAGAAGAGCAGTACTTC	CASRLAGEEQYF
TRBV7-6	NA	NA	TRBJ2-5	TGTGCCAGCAGCTTGCCCGTCAAGGAGACCCAGTACTTC	CASSLPVKETQYF
TRBV11-2	once	NA	TRBJ1-2	TGTGCCAGCAGCCCCGGGACCTTCTATGGCTACACCTTC	CASSPGTFYGYTF
TRBV19	many	NA	TRBJ2-5	TGTGCCAGTAGTATCGACAGAAGGGAGACCCAGTACTTC	CASSIDRRETQYF
TRBV7-2	NA	TRBD2	TRBJ2-7	TGTGCCAGCAGTGGAGCGGGAGGGTTAGCGTCCTACGAGCAGTACTTC	CASSGAGGLASYEQYF
TRBV29-1	many	NA	TRBJ1-1	TGCAGCGTTGAACCGCGACAAGCCTCTGAAGCTTTCTTT	CSVEPRQASEAFF
TRBV18	few	NA	TRBJ2-5	TGTGCCAGCTCACCACGGGAACTTCAAGAGACCCAGTACTTC	CASSPRELQETQYF
TRBV10-3	few	NA	TRBJ2-7	TGTGCCATCAGTGAGTGGGGCTACGAGCAGTACTTC	CAISEWGYEQYF
TRBV10-3	many	NA	TRBJ2-3	TGTGCCACTGGGGAGGCAAATACGCAGTATTTT	CATGEANTQYF
TRBV13	NA	TRBD1	TRBJ2-7	TGTGCCAGCAGCCAACAGGGGACCCACTCCTACGAGCAGTACTTC	CASSQQGTHSYEQYF
TRBV29-1	few	NA	TRBJ1-2	TGCAGCGTTGAAGTAGTCAGGGATCTGTATGGCTACACCTTC	CSVEVVRDLYGYTF
TRBV5-5	few	NA	TRBJ2-2	TGTGCCAGCAGCTTGGGGGGAGCCGGGGAGCTGTTTTTT	CASSLGGAGELFF